This entry features one T cell receptor (beta chain) sequence. Study processing details: Estimated nucleated cell counts came from reference gene primer amplification. Profiling relied on immunoSEQ multiplex PCR, and the TCRdb table lists in-frame clones only, not all of them. The V and J calls and the clone size are those of that table, but D and trimming were determined from the DNA. The sample has roughly 42,000 clones; roughly three quarters are singletons. This sample is drawn from a study of blood T cell repertoires in COVID-19. Study-wide background: The samples span acute and convalescent COVID-19 from the United States, Italy and Spain. PBMCs, B-cell-depleted T cells, or T cells were the source of the cDNA or gDNA that made up the material.

This CDR3 is built from 17 residues. The ends lost 4 bases at V and 3 bases at J; junction bases unmatched: 9. Germline CDR1 is WSHSY and CDR2 is SAAADI. The chain links TRBV10-2 to TRBJ2-4; 10 nucleotides align to TRBD1. What was sequenced was peripheral blood. The sequence derives from a woman older than 75 with acute or convalescent COVID-19. CDR3 amino acids: CASSAPRQGAGKNIQYF. The CDR3 DNA reads as TGCGCCAGCAGTGCCCCCCGACAGGGGGCCGGCAAAAACATTCAGTACTTC.